These T cell receptor beta chains were read from a single sample in a study of control samples from healthy donors and cancer patients. Clones were sequenced by immunoSEQ multiplex PCR, and TCRdb holds only the in-frame ones, with some missing. The table lists 350,000 to 450,000 clones, 90% of them singletons. The sample was PBMCs. All receptors come from a man aged 40-49 years with head and neck cancer. CDR3s include the opening cysteine and the closing phenylalanine or tryptophan. The D gene is left open where the match is weak. Expanded clones are given a class, and other clones once, few, many or no size at all.

clone_size | j_call | v_call | d_call | cdr3_nt | cdr3_aa
once | TRBJ1-3 | TRBV7-2 | TRBD1 | TGTGCCAGCAGCATAGGGACAGGGGCCGACACCATATATTTT | CASSIGTGADTIYF
NA | TRBJ2-2 | TRBV7-3 | NA | TGTGCCAGCAGCACGTTAGGGGGTGCGAACACCGGGGAGCTGTTTTTT | CASSTLGGANTGELFF
once | TRBJ2-1 | TRBV21-1 | NA | TGTGCCAGCAGCAAAGCGACGGGTTTTGACTCCTCCAAGTTAGAGGAGCAGTTCTTC | CASSKATGFDSSKLEEQFF
NA | TRBJ1-1 | TRBV9 | TRBD1 | TGTGCCAGCAGCGTAGACGGGACAGGGATGAACACTGAAGCTTTCTTT | CASSVDGTGMNTEAFF
NA | TRBJ1-1 | TRBV27 | TRBD1 | TGTGCCAGCAGTCCGGACAGGGGGCACACTGAAGCTTTCTTT | CASSPDRGHTEAFF
NA | TRBJ2-3 | TRBV5-1 | NA | TGCGCCAGCAGCTTAACGGGGCGGACAGATACGCAGTATTTT | CASSLTGRTDTQYF
NA | TRBJ2-2 | TRBV11-1 | TRBD1 | TGTGCCAGCAGGCAACGGGACAGGACGAACACCGGGGAGCTGTTTTTT | CASRQRDRTNTGELFF
NA | TRBJ2-7 | TRBV7-6 | NA | TGTGCCAGCAGCCTGGGTCCCACCGCCGAGCAGTACTTC | CASSLGPTAEQYF
NA | TRBJ2-7 | TRBV10-3 | TRBD1 | TGTGCCACTAAGCCGGGACAGACCTCCTACGAGCAGTACTTC | CATKPGQTSYEQYF
NA | TRBJ1-3 | TRBV30 | NA | TGTGCCTGGAGTGTACCGGGGGCTGGAAACACCATATATTTT | CAWSVPGAGNTIYF
NA | TRBJ2-7 | TRBV9 | TRBD1 | TGTGCCAGCAGCGTGACAGGGGGCTACGAGCAGTACTTC | CASSVTGGYEQYF
NA | TRBJ1-2 | TRBV5-5 | NA | TGTGCCAGCAGCACCCAGGATCTCAGGGGCTACACCTTC | CASSTQDLRGYTF
NA | TRBJ1-2 | TRBV5-4 | TRBD1 | TGTGCCAGCACCGGACAGGGGGCGCTTCTGGGTGGCTACACCTTC | CASTGQGALLGGYTF
once | TRBJ2-7 | TRBV5-1 | NA | TGCGCCAGCAGTGGGGGGCACGCACCCTACGAGCAGTACTTC | CASSGGHAPYEQYF
few | TRBJ1-6 | TRBV27 | NA | TGTGCCAGCAGTTCGACACCCGCCGGAGGTTCACCCCTCCACTTT | CASSSTPAGGSPLHF
NA | TRBJ1-2 | TRBV19 | TRBD1 | TGTGCCAGTAATAATAGGGACAGGAGAGACTATGGCTACACCTTC | CASNNRDRRDYGYTF
NA | TRBJ2-1 | TRBV11-2 | TRBD1 | TGTGCCAGCAGCTTAGAATTAGGGACAGGGCAGTTCTTC | CASSLELGTGQFF
NA | TRBJ1-1 | TRBV10-3 | TRBD1 | TGTGCCATCACCAGACAGGGGGACACTGAAGCTTTCTTT | CAITRQGDTEAFF
NA | TRBJ1-1 | TRBV5-1 | NA | TGCGCCAGCAGCGTCGGGACGGCGAACACTGAAGCTTTCTTT | CASSVGTANTEAFF
NA | TRBJ2-1 | TRBV5-6 | NA | TGTGCCAGCAGCTTGGCCCCAGGGGGGAGCGGGAAGAGAAATGAGCAGTTCTTC | CASSLAPGGSGKRNEQFF
NA | TRBJ2-2 | TRBV5-1 | NA | TGCGCCAGCAGCCCGTACGACAGGACCACCGGGGAGCTGTTTTTT | CASSPYDRTTGELFF
NA | TRBJ2-7 | TRBV10-3 | NA | TGTGCCATCAGTGACAGCTACTACGAGCAGTACTTC | CAISDSYYEQYF
NA | TRBJ2-7 | TRBV27 | TRBD2 | TGTGCCAGCAGTTCAGGGACTAGCGGGAGGGGAGAGCAGTACTTC | CASSSGTSGRGEQYF
NA | TRBJ2-7 | TRBV4-1 | TRBD1 | TGCGCCAGCAGCCAAGGGGTCACAGGGGCCTCCTACGAGCAGTACTTC | CASSQGVTGASYEQYF
NA | TRBJ1-1 | TRBV3-1/TRBV3-2 | NA | TGTGCCAGCAGTCCACAGGGGAACACTGAAGCTTTCTTT | CASSPQGNTEAFF
NA | TRBJ2-1 | TRBV27 | TRBD2 | TGTGCCAGCAGTAAAGGACAGGGAGCGACTAGCGGGAGACAGGAGCAGTTCTTC | CASSKGQGATSGRQEQFF
NA | TRBJ2-1 | TRBV7-2 | TRBD1 | TGTGCCAGCAGCTTAGCCGGGACAGGGGGCCATGAGCAGTTCTTC | CASSLAGTGGHEQFF
NA | TRBJ2-7 | TRBV27 | NA | TGTGCCAGCAGTTTAGATATAGGGGGGCGGGAGCAGTACTTC | CASSLDIGGREQYF
once | TRBJ2-3 | TRBV7-3 | NA | TGTGCCAGCAGCTTAAGTTCGGACGGCTATACGCAGTATTTT | CASSLSSDGYTQYF
NA | TRBJ2-6 | TRBV18 | NA | TGTGCCAGCTCACCAAATAGGGACTCTGGGGCCAACGTCCTGACTTTC | CASSPNRDSGANVLTF
once | TRBJ2-7 | TRBV27 | NA | TGTGCCAGCAGTTTATCCGGGAACTACGAGCAGTACTTC | CASSLSGNYEQYF
once | TRBJ1-2 | TRBV28 | NA | TGTGCCAGCAGAGTTACAGGGTACTATGGCTACACCTTC | CASRVTGYYGYTF
NA | TRBJ1-1 | TRBV5-1 | NA | TGCGCCAGCAGCTTGTTGGGGATCATGAACACTGAAGCTTTCTTT | CASSLLGIMNTEAFF
NA | TRBJ2-3 | TRBV11-3 | NA | TGTGCCAGCAGCTTAGGGGGGGGCACCCTCGATACGCAGTATTTT | CASSLGGGTLDTQYF
NA | TRBJ1-1 | TRBV5-1 | NA | TGCGCCAGCAGCTTGGGCCCGGACAGCACTGAAGCTTTCTTT | CASSLGPDSTEAFF
NA | TRBJ2-7 | TRBV6-2/TRBV6-3 | NA | TGTGCCAGCAGTTCGGGGTGGGACGAGCAGTACTTC | CASSSGWDEQYF
few | TRBJ2-7 | TRBV10-1 | TRBD2 | TGCGCCAGCAGTGAATCGCTAGCGGGCGTCTACGAGCAGTACTTC | CASSESLAGVYEQYF
NA | TRBJ2-1 | TRBV2 | TRBD1 | TGTGCCAGCAGTGAAGAGAGGACAGGAAAAAATGAGCAGTTCTTC | CASSEERTGKNEQFF
NA | TRBJ1-1 | TRBV5-5 | NA | TGTGCCAGCTCGCTTTCCCGGACTGAAGCTTTCTTT | CASSLSRTEAFF
NA | TRBJ1-5 | TRBV6-2/TRBV6-3 | NA | TGTGCCAGCAGTTTACAACTGGGGGTTCAGCCCCAGCATTTT | CASSLQLGVQPQHF
NA | TRBJ1-2 | TRBV4-3 | TRBD1 | TGCGCCAGCAGCCAAGACGGGACAGGAATCTATGGCTACACCTTC | CASSQDGTGIYGYTF
NA | TRBJ1-2 | TRBV5-6 | NA | TGTGCCAGCAGCTTGGGACAGCCGTTCTATGGCTACACCTTC | CASSLGQPFYGYTF
NA | TRBJ2-7 | TRBV27 | TRBD1 | TGTGCCAGCAGGCAGGGGGCAGGATACGAGCAGTACTTC | CASRQGAGYEQYF
NA | TRBJ1-3 | TRBV7-9 | NA | TGTGCCAGCAGCTTAGATGGGGTCTCTGGAAACACCATATATTTT | CASSLDGVSGNTIYF
NA | TRBJ1-1 | TRBV30 | NA | TGTGCCTGGACAGGGATGGGCACTGAAGCTTTCTTT | CAWTGMGTEAFF
NA | TRBJ2-7 | TRBV28 | TRBD1 | TGTGCCAGCAGTCGCGTTTCCGGGACAGCGGCATCCGAGCAGTACTTC | CASSRVSGTAASEQYF
NA | TRBJ2-7 | TRBV6-2/TRBV6-3 | NA | TGTGCCAGCAGCCCAGACAGTAGCACATACGAGCAGTACTTC | CASSPDSSTYEQYF
once | TRBJ2-5 | TRBV19 | NA | TGTGCCAGTAAGGGAGGGGGGGAGACCCAGTACTTC | CASKGGGETQYF
NA | TRBJ1-5 | TRBV28 | TRBD1 | TGTGCCAGCAGTTGGGGGGACAGGGGCGATCAGCCCCAGCATTTT | CASSWGDRGDQPQHF
NA | TRBJ1-6 | TRBV7-2 | NA | TGTGCCAGCAGTTGGAGTTTGGGGCCGGATTCACCCCTCCACTTT | CASSWSLGPDSPLHF
NA | TRBJ2-1 | TRBV4-1 | TRBD2 | TGCGCCAGCAGCCGGGAGGGAGAGCAGTTCTTC | CASSREGEQFF
NA | TRBJ1-1 | TRBV5-1 | NA | TGCGCCAGCAGCTTCGGCAGGGGCGGGGGGAACACTGAAGCTTTCTTT | CASSFGRGGGNTEAFF
once | TRBJ1-4 | TRBV5-5 | TRBD1 | TGTGCCAGCAGGCCAACAGGGGTTGGTGAAAAACTGTTTTTT | CASRPTGVGEKLFF
NA | TRBJ1-4 | TRBV27 | NA | TGTGCCTGTCGGTCTGACCAAGCAGCAACTAATGAAAAACTGTTTTTT | CACRSDQAATNEKLFF
NA | TRBJ2-2 | TRBV6-5 | NA | TGTGCCATTCAATGGTCCCGGAGAACCGGGGAGCTGTTTTTT | CAIQWSRRTGELFF
NA | TRBJ1-1 | TRBV2 | NA | TGTGCCAGCAGCGTGGGACAGAACACTGAAGCTTTCTTT | CASSVGQNTEAFF
NA | TRBJ2-5 | TRBV11-2 | NA | TGTGCCAGCAGCTTATCCGGTGAAGAGACCCAGTACTTC | CASSLSGEETQYF
NA | TRBJ1-4 | TRBV28 | NA | TGTGCCAGCACCGGCCAGGGTTGGCAAAAACTGTTTTTT | CASTGQGWQKLFF
NA | TRBJ1-1 | TRBV27 | TRBD1 | TGTGCCAGCGTGACCGGGACAGGGAGCGCTGAAGCTTTCTTT | CASVTGTGSAEAFF
NA | TRBJ1-1 | TRBV27 | NA | TGTGCCAGCAGTCGTCGTGGGGGGGGGTTCACTGAAGCTTTCTTT | CASSRRGGGFTEAFF